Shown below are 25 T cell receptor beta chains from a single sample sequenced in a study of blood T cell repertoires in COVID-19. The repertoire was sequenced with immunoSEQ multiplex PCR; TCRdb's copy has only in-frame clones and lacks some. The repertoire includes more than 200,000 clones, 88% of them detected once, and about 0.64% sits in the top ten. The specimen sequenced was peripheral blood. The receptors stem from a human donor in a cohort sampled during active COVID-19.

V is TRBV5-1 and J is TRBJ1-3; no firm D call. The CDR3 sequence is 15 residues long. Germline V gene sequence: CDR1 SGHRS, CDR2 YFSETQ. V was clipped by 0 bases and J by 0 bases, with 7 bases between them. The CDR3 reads CASSLDSNSGNTIYF. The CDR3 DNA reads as TGCGCCAGCAGCTTGGACTCAAACTCTGGAAACACCATATATTTT.

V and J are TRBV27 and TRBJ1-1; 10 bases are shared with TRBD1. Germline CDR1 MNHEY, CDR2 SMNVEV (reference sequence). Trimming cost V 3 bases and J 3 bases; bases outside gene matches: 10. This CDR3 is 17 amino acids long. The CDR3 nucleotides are TGTGCCAGCAGTTTTCGGTGGGACAGGGGCAGGGACACTGAAGCTTTCTTT. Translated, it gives CASSFRWDRGRDTEAFF.

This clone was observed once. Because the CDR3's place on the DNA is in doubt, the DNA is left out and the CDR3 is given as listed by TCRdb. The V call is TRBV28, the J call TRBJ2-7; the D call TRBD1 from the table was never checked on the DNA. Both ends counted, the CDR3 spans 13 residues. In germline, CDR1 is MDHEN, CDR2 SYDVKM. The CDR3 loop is CASSSSDRGGQYF.

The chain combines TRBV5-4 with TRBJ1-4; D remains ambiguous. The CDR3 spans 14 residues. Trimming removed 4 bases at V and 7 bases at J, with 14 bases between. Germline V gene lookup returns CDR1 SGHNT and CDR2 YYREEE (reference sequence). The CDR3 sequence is CASSRFESREKLFF. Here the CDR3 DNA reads TGTGCCAGCAGCCGATTTGAATCGCGTGAAAAACTGTTTTTT.

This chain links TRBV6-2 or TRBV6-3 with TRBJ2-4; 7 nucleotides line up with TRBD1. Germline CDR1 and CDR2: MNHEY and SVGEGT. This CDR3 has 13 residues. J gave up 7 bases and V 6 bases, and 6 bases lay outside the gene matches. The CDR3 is CASSEVTGNIQYF. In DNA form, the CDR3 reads TGTGCCAGCAGCGAGGTGACAGGGAACATTCAGTACTTC.

The CDR3 loop is CVRSSAGVPTYEQYF. CDR3 nucleotide sequence: TGTGTCAGAAGCTCCGCAGGGGTGCCCACCTACGAGCAGTACTTC. The chain recombines TRBV7-5 with TRBJ2-7; the table's D call TRBD1 went unverified against the DNA. TRBV7-5 is termed a pseudogene. This CDR3 has 15 amino acids.

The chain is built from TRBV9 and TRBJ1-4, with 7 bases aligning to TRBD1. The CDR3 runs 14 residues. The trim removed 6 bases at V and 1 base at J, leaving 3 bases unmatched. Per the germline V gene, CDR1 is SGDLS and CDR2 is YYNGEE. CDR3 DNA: TGTGCCAGCACCCGACAGGGAACTAATGAAAAACTGTTTTTT. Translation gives CASTRQGTNEKLFF.

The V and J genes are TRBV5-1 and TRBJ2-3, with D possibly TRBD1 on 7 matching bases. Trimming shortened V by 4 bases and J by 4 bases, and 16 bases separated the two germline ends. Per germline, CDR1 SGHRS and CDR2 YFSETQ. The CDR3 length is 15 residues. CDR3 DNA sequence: TGCGCCAGCAGCGGCCAGGGGGGATGGGCAGATACGCAGTATTTT. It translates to CASSGQGGWADTQYF.

The CDR3 reads CASSQMEDFRGQFF. As DNA, the CDR3 is TGTGCCAGCAGCCAAATGGAGGACTTCAGGGGGCAGTTCTTC. V usage is TRBV14 and J usage is TRBJ2-1, with D tentatively TRBD1 (6 bases). The CDR3 sequence is 14 residues long. Between the trimmed V and J ends, which lost 2 bases and 12 bases, there was a span of 17 bases. Germline CDR1 and CDR2: SGHDN and FVKESK.

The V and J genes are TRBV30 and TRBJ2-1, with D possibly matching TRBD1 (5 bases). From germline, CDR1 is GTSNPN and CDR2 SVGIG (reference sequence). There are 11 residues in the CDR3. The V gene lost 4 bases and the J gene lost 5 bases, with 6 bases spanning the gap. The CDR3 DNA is TGTGCCTGGACCAGGGACAATGAGCAGTTCTTC. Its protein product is CAWTRDNEQFF.

This chain's CDR3 is CASSPPGFSGRISYEQYF. The CDR3 DNA sequence: TGTGCCAGCAGCCCTCCAGGGTTTAGCGGGAGGATCTCGTACGAGCAGTACTTC. The chain recombines TRBV28 with TRBJ2-7; TRBD2 agrees at 10 bases. CDR3 length: 18 amino acids. The germline gives CDR1 MDHEN, CDR2 SYDVKM. Unmatched junction bases numbered 18, after V lost 6 bases and J lost 4 bases.

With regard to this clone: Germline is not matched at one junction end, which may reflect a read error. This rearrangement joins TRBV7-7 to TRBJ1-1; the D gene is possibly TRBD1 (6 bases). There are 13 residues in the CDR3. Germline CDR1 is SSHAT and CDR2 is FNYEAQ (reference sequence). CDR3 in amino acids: CASSSQGATEAFF. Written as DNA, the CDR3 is TGTGCTAGCAGTTCACAGGGAGCCACTGAAGCTTTCTTT.

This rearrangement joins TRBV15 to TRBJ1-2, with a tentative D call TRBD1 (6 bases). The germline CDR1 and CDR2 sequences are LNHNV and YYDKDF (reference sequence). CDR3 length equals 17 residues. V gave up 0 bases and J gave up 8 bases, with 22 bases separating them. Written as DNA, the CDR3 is TGTGCCACCAGCAGAGAAAAGAGATCAGGGGAAATGTGGGGCTACACCTTC. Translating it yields CATSREKRSGEMWGYTF.

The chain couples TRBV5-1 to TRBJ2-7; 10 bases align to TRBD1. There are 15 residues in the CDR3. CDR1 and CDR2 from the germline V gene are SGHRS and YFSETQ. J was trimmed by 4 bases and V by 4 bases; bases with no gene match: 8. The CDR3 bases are TGCGCCAGCAGCCCCGGGACAGGGGCGAAGTACGAGCAGTACTTC. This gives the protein CASSPGTGAKYEQYF.

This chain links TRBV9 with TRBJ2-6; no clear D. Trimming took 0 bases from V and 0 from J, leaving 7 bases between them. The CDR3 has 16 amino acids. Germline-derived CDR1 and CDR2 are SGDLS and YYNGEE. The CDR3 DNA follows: TGTGCCAGCAGCGTAGTGTGGGCCTCTGGGGCCAACGTCCTGACTTTC. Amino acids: CASSVVWASGANVLTF.

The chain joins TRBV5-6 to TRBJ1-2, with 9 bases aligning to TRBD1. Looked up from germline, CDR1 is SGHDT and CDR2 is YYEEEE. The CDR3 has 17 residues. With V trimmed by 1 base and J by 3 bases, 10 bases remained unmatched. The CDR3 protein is CASSLWDRVGKDYGYTF. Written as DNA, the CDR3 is TGTGCCAGCAGCTTGTGGGACAGGGTTGGAAAGGACTATGGCTACACCTTC.

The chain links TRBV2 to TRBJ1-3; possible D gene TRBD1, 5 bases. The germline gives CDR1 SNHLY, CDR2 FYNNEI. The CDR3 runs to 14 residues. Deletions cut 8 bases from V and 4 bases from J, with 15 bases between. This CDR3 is CASQTAFEGNTIYF. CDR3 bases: TGTGCCAGCCAGACAGCGTTTGAAGGAAACACCATATATTTT. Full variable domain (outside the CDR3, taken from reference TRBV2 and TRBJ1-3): EPEVTQTPSHQVTQMGQEVILRCVPISNHLYFYWYRQILGQKVEFLVSFYNNEISEKSEIFDDQFSVERPDGSNFTLKIRSTKLEDSAMYFCASQTAFEGNTIYFGEGSWLTVV.

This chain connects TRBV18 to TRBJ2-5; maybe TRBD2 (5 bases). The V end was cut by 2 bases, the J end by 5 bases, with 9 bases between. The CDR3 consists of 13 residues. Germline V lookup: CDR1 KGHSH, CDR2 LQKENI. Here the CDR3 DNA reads TGTGCCAGCTCACCAGGGCGCGGGGAGACCCAGTACTTC. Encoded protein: CASSPGRGETQYF.

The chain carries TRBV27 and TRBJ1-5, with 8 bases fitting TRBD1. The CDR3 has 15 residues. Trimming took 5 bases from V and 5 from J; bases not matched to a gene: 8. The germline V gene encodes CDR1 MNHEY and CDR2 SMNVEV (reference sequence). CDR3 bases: TGTGCCAGCAGTGCCGCAGGGGGCGCTTATCAGCCCCAGCATTTT. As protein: CASSAAGGAYQPQHF.

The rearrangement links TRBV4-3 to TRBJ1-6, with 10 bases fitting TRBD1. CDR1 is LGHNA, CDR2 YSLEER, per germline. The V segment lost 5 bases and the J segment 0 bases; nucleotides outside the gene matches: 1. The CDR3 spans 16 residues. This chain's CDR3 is CASSRTGGSYNSPLHF. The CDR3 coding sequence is TGCGCCAGCAGCAGGACAGGGGGCTCCTATAATTCACCCCTCCACTTT.

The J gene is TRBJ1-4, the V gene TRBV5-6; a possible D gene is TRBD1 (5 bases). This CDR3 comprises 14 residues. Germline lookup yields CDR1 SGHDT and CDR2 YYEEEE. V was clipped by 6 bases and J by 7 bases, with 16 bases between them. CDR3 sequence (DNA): TGTGCCAGCATGGGGGGACCGACCAGTGAAAAACTGTTTTTT. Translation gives CASMGGPTSEKLFF.

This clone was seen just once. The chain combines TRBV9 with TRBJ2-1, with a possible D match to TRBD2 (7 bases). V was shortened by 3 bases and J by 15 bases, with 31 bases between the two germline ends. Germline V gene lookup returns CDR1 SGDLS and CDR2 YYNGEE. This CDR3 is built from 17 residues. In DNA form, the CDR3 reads TGTGCCAGCAGCGAGGGGGTTTGGTCGGGAGGCCGTGAAACGGTGTTCTTC. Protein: CASSEGVWSGGRETVFF.

The chain's CDR3 is CASSHLADMNTEAFF. The CDR3 nucleotides read TGCGCCAGCAGCCACTTAGCGGATATGAACACTGAAGCTTTCTTT. The chain employs TRBV4-3 and TRBJ1-1; D uncertain. V was pared by 3 bases and J by 0 bases, with 11 bases between. CDR3 size: 15 residues. CDR1 is LGHNA and CDR2 is YSLEER in the germline V gene.

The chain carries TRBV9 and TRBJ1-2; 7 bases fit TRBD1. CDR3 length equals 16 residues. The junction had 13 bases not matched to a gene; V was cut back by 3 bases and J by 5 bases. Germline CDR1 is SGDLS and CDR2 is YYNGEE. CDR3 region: CASSGGDSHRLYGYTF. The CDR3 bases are TGTGCCAGCAGCGGTGGGGACAGTCACCGTTTGTATGGCTACACCTTC.

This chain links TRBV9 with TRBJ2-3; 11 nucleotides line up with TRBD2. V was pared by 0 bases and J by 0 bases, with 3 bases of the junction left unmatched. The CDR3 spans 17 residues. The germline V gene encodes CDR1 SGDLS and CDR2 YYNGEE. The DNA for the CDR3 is TGTGCCAGCAGCGTAGATCTAGCGGGGGGTAGCACAGATACGCAGTATTTT. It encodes CASSVDLAGGSTDTQYF.